This T cell receptor (beta chain) was found in a study of cytomegalovirus exposure and HLA in healthy donors. Findings and caveats of the study: The number of N-insertions in an Asian-associated ancestry cluster was reportedly below the 666-donor mean in a later analysis.

The PCR used 60 Vbeta and 13 Jbeta primers. In the study's own analysis: The authors later counted roughly 76 million unique TCR beta chains, around 9.9 million of them shared. Data came from immunoSEQ multiplex PCR; TCRdb stores just in-frame clones and leaves some out. The V and J calls and the clone size are those of that table, but D and trimming were determined from the DNA. In the table there are about 120,000 clones, about 72% of which are singletons. The CDR3 runs 15 residues. Trimming pared 0 bases from V and 10 bases from J, leaving 13 bases between. Germline V gene data show CDR1 as SGHNT and CDR2 as YENEEA. As regards this clone: The antigen is not known.

V and J are TRBV11-3 and TRBJ1-6; a weak D match, TRBD1 (5 bases). The clonotype originates from a man aged 45 to 65 in good health and CMV-seropositive. The sample comprised PBMCs. CDR3 coding DNA: TGTGCCAGCAGCTTAGAGTCCCAGGGTCGATCACCCCTCCACTTT. Residues: CASSLESQGRSPLHF.